These 14 T cell receptor beta chains came from one sample sequenced in a study of identical twins. TCRdb reprocessed the 5' RACE reads via MiXCR and lists one record per CDR3 protein. The sample records under 900,000 distinct CDR3 sequences, approximately 18% being singletons. The data also belong to a second study, concerning T cells expressing NK-cell markers.

Sample: PBMCs. The receptor set was obtained from a woman younger than 35 in good health.

This clonotype has a handful of counts. The chain employs TRBV10-3 and TRBJ2-1; 9 bases line up with TRBD1. Germline V CDR1 and CDR2: ENHRY, SYGVKD. With V trimmed by 3 bases and J by 7 bases, 7 bases remained unmatched. This CDR3 has 15 residues. CDR3 in DNA: TGTGCCATCAGTGAAGCGAGACAGGGGGGAAATGAGCAGTTCTTC. Protein product: CAISEARQGGNEQFF.

This sequence joins TRBV7-8 and TRBJ1-6; D is unresolved. Between the trimmed V and J ends, which lost 2 bases and 8 bases, there was a span of 10 bases. The CDR3 has 14 amino acids. The germline V gene has CDR1 SGHVS and CDR2 FQNEAQ. CDR3 nucleotide sequence: TGTGCCAGCAGCTTATTGGTTTGGGATTCACCCCTCCACTTT. Protein sequence: CASSLLVWDSPLHF.

This sequence joins TRBV20-1 and TRBJ2-1; 8 nucleotides agree with TRBD1. Germline V gene lookup returns CDR1 DFQATT and CDR2 SNEGSKA (reference sequence). The CDR3 has 13 amino acids. V trimming: 6 bases; J trimming: 7 bases; junction bases outside the gene matches: 8. The CDR3 DNA reads as TGCAGTGCATCGCGGGACAGGCAAAATGAGCAGTTCTTC. Translated: CSASRDRQNEQFF.

This clonotype was observed a handful of times. The V gene is TRBV21-1, the J gene TRBJ1-2. TRBV21-1 is a pseudogene. This CDR3 has 11 amino acids. The CDR3 sequence: CASRDPYGYTF. The CDR3, as DNA: TGTGCCAGCAGGGACCCTTATGGCTACACCTTC.

The chain links TRBV11-2 to TRBJ2-5; 11 bases agree with TRBD2. The CDR3 is 18 amino acids. Germline trimming cut 3 bases from V and 2 bases from J; bases unmatched to any gene: 11. The germline CDR1 and CDR2 sequences are SGHAT and FQNNGV. The CDR3 is CASSLKFPGLAAQETQYF. The CDR3 region has the DNA TGTGCCAGCAGCTTGAAATTCCCGGGACTAGCGGCACAAGAGACCCAGTACTTC.

The chain couples TRBV10-3 to TRBJ1-5; the D gene is possibly TRBD1 (5 bases). This CDR3 spans 16 amino acids. V shed 4 bases and J shed 2 bases, with 15 bases lying between them. The V gene's germline CDR1 is ENHRY and CDR2 SYGVKD. The CDR3, as DNA: TGTGCCATCAGTGGATCGGGGGGAATGGGCAATCAGCCCCAGCATTTT. The encoded protein is CAISGSGGMGNQPQHF.

This chain links TRBV10-3 with TRBJ2-7; the match to TRBD1 covers 9 bases. This CDR3 comprises 14 residues. Trimming cost V 3 bases and J 5 bases; bases outside gene matches: 5. Germline V gene sequence: CDR1 ENHRY, CDR2 SYGVKD. This CDR3 is CAISDRTGVNEQYF. For the CDR3, the DNA is TGTGCCATCAGTGATCGGACAGGGGTAAACGAGCAGTACTTC.

This clonotype occurred many times. The V and J genes are TRBV25-1 and TRBJ2-3; 7 bases line up with TRBD2. This CDR3 has 14 residues. J was trimmed by 3 bases and V by 2 bases; bases with no gene match: 2. Looked up from germline, CDR1 is MGHDK and CDR2 is SYGVNS. The CDR3 reads CASSEVGGTDTQYF. The CDR3 nucleotides read TGTGCCAGCAGTGAAGTGGGGGGGACAGATACGCAGTATTTT.

This clonotype was counted between two and nine times. The rearrangement joins TRBV7-8 to TRBJ2-1; possibly TRBD2 for D (5 bases). CDR1 and CDR2 (germline): SGHVS, FQNEAQ. The CDR3 runs 14 residues. V was clipped by 5 bases and J by 6 bases, with 14 bases between them. The CDR3 loop reads CASSPYQLVNEQFF. The DNA for the CDR3 is TGTGCCAGCAGCCCCTACCAACTAGTCAATGAGCAGTTCTTC.

This chain connects TRBV15 to TRBJ2-7, with a weak D call TRBD1 (5 bases). The CDR3 sequence is 12 residues long. The ends were cut back, 5 bases at V and 7 bases at J, with 12 bases in the middle. Germline V gene data show CDR1 as LNHNV and CDR2 as YYDKDF (reference sequence). The CDR3 reads CATSLIYREQYF. The CDR3 nucleotides are TGTGCCACCAGCCTGATTTACAGGGAGCAGTACTTC.

On this clonotype itself: Sequence at one end of the junction differs from germline and may be a read error. The rearrangement joins TRBV4-3 to TRBJ2-7, with 9 positions matching TRBD1. CDR3 length: 14 amino acids. Germline V gene data show CDR1 as LGHNA and CDR2 as YSLEER. The CDR3 region is CASSPGQGLGEHYF. The CDR3 nucleotides read TGCGCCAGCAGCCCCGGACAGGGGCTGGGCGAGCACTACTTC.

V is TRBV20-1 and J is TRBJ2-1; the D is unclear. The ends were cut back, 5 bases at V and 0 bases at J, with 14 bases in the middle. Germline V gene sequence: CDR1 DFQATT, CDR2 SNEGSKA (reference sequence). The CDR3 has 15 residues. Here the CDR3 reads CSAQALNSSYNEQFF. The CDR3 DNA reads TGCAGTGCTCAGGCTCTGAATAGCTCCTACAATGAGCAGTTCTTC.

This clonotype came up many times. The chain carries TRBV24-1 and TRBJ2-1, with D perhaps matching TRBD1 (5 bases). V lost 1 base and J 8 bases, leaving 8 bases between the germline ends. This CDR3 region has 13 residues. CDR1 and CDR2 from the germline V gene are KGHDR and SFDVKD. The CDR3 reads CATSDFGADEQFF. The CDR3 nucleotides read TGTGCCACCAGTGATTTTGGGGCGGATGAGCAGTTCTTC.

This clonotype was observed a handful of times. V gene TRBV6-5 combines with J gene TRBJ2-2; 15 positions agree with TRBD2. The CDR3 has 18 amino acids. Germline CDR1 MNHEY, CDR2 SVGAGI. V lost 4 bases and J lost 5; bases outside the gene matches: 8. For the CDR3, the DNA is TGTGCCAGCAGTTTCGGACTAGCGGGGGGGCCCGGGACCGGGGAGCTGTTTTTT. The encoded protein is CASSFGLAGGPGTGELFF.